The 10 T cell receptor beta chains below all came from one sample that was sequenced in a study of identical twins. TCRdb processed the 5' RACE reads anew with MiXCR; each CDR3 protein has one entry. Of about 890,000 distinct CDR3 sequences listed, roughly an eighth are singletons. The data were also submitted as part of a second study, on yellow fever vaccine responses in identical twins.

Sequenced sample: PBMCs. The receptors here all came from a woman aged 18-30 years in good health.

This clonotype was seen at least ten times. This rearrangement joins TRBV5-1 to TRBJ2-7; TRBD2 matches at 8 bases. The V segment lost 2 bases and the J segment 0 bases; nucleotides outside the gene matches: 4. This CDR3 spans 15 amino acids. Germline-derived CDR1 and CDR2 are SGHRS and YFSETQ. CDR3 amino acids: CASSLLSGDSYEQYF. The CDR3 bases are TGCGCCAGCAGCTTACTTAGCGGGGACTCCTACGAGCAGTACTTC. The full variable domain, its missing parts supplied by reference TRBV5-1 and TRBJ2-7, is KAGVTQTPRYLIKTRGQQVTLSCSPISGHRSVSWYQQTPGQGLQFLFEYFSETQRNKGNFPGRFSGRQFSNSRSEMNVSTLELGDSALYLCASSLLSGDSYEQYFGPGTRLTVT.

There are many counts of this clonotype. The CDR3 DNA follows: TGTGCCAGCAGTTACTCCCAGGGGGCGGGAGATACGCAGTATTTT. Its protein product is CASSYSQGAGDTQYF. The chain employs TRBV6-5 and TRBJ2-3; 8 bases match TRBD1. The CDR3 extends over 15 amino acids. CDR1 is MNHEY, CDR2 SVGAGI, per germline. V shed 0 bases and J 5 bases; nucleotides not matched to a gene: 4.

V usage is TRBV24-1 and J usage is TRBJ2-3, with D possibly called TRBD1 or TRBD2 (5 bases each). CDR1 is KGHDR, CDR2 SFDVKD, per germline. V lost 7 bases and J lost 5, with 12 bases in between. The CDR3 loop spans 13 amino acids. The CDR3 loop is CATSPGDRDTQYF. CDR3 nucleotide sequence: TGTGCCACCAGCCCCGGGGACCGAGATACGCAGTATTTT.

The chain joins TRBV20-1 to TRBJ1-5; D gene ambiguous. Germline V lookup: CDR1 DFQATT, CDR2 SNEGSKA (reference sequence). V lost 4 bases and J lost 0, with 7 bases in between. The CDR3 runs 13 residues. The CDR3 here is CSATQYSNQPQHF. The CDR3 coding sequence is TGCAGTGCTACACAGTATAGCAATCAGCCCCAGCATTTT.

The sample holds a few counts of this clonotype. V usage is TRBV4-1 and J usage is TRBJ2-4, with 8 bases aligning to TRBD1. The CDR3 contains 20 residues. V gave up 1 base and J gave up 2 bases; unmatched junction bases: 16. The germline gives CDR1 MGHRA, CDR2 YSYEKL. As DNA, the CDR3 is TGCGCCAGCAGCCAAGGGCAGGGGGCGGACGGGGTAATATCCAAAAACATTCAGTACTTC. Encoded protein: CASSQGQGADGVISKNIQYF.

This clonotype was picked up one time. V is TRBV27 and J is TRBJ2-5; 8 nucleotides match TRBD1. Germline V lookup: CDR1 MNHEY, CDR2 SMNVEV (reference sequence). The CDR3 covers 13 residues. The V gene end was trimmed by 5 bases and the J gene end by 7 bases; junction bases not matched to a gene: 6. Here the CDR3 reads CASSRDRGGTQYF. In DNA form, the CDR3 reads TGTGCCAGCAGTCGCGACAGGGGTGGGACCCAGTACTTC.

J is TRBJ1-5 and V is TRBV2; weak D call: TRBD1 (6 bases). The CDR3 totals 15 residues. V was clipped by 2 bases and J by 5 bases, with 13 bases between them. CDR1 is SNHLY and CDR2 is FYNNEI in the germline V gene. The CDR3 reads CASSEWGAVDQPQHF. The CDR3 bases are TGTGCCAGCAGTGAATGGGGGGCTGTGGATCAGCCCCAGCATTTT.

This clonotype was observed at least ten times. This sequence joins TRBV6-5 and TRBJ1-3; D gene uncertain. Trimming left V 0 bases short and J 3 bases short, with 12 bases between. This CDR3 has 16 residues. Germline CDR1 reads MNHEY; CDR2 reads SVGAGI. The CDR3 loop is CASSYSNWAGGNTIYF. The CDR3, as DNA: TGTGCCAGCAGTTACTCGAACTGGGCTGGTGGAAACACCATATATTTT.

This clonotype was found many times. The J gene is TRBJ2-4, the V gene TRBV29-1; D is unclear. With 4 bases removed from V and 6 bases from J, the gap between germline ends came to 16 bases. Germline CDR1 and CDR2: SQVTM and ANQGSEA. CDR3 size: 14 residues. The CDR3 sequence: CSVAESGRLNIQYF. CDR3 DNA sequence: TGCAGCGTTGCTGAGTCAGGAAGGTTAAACATTCAGTACTTC. Based on the CDR3 plus reference TRBV29-1 and TRBJ2-4, the full variable domain is SAVISQKPSRDICQRGTSLTIQCQVDSQVTMMFWYRQQPGQSLTLIATANQGSEATYESGFVIDKFPISRPNLTFSTLTVSNMSPEDSSIYLCSVAESGRLNIQYFGAGTRLSVL.

This clonotype has more than one count but fewer than ten. This sequence joins TRBV15 and TRBJ1-1; D gene unclear. This CDR3 comprises 13 residues. The V end was cut by 1 base, the J end by 1 base, with 4 bases between. The germline gives CDR1 LNHNV, CDR2 YYDKDF (reference sequence). CDR3 residues: CATSRVGNTEAFF. The CDR3 DNA reads as TGTGCCACCAGCAGAGTCGGGAACACTGAAGCTTTCTTT.